A selection of T cell receptor beta chains follows, all from one sample in a study of shared clonotypes between healthy human individuals. Using immunoSEQ multiplex PCR, the repertoire was profiled, and TCRdb retains in-frame clones only, with some absent. The data show millions of clones, more than 85% seen once. The sequencing sample was made of naive CD4+ T cells from PBMCs. Source of these receptors: a young man in good health. Some clones in this sample may be carry-over from other donors' samples. Each CDR3 is given with its conserved first and last residue. The D gene is left open where the match is weak. The size of a clone is reported for some rows only, either as once, few or many, or as a class for expanded clones.

-,TRBV5-1,TRBJ2-3,-,CASSSVPGAGTDTQYF,TGCGCCAGCAGCTCGGTGCCAGGGGCCGGCACAGATACGCAGTATTTT
-,TRBV28,TRBJ2-7,TRBD2,CASSLFWTGGSYEQYF,TGTGCCAGCAGTTTATTCTGGACGGGAGGCTCCTACGAGCAGTACTTC
-,TRBV6-5,TRBJ1-2,-,CASSYSRDPADYGYTF,TGTGCCAGCAGTTACTCGCGGGACCCAGCGGACTATGGCTACACCTTC
-,TRBV11-1,TRBJ2-1,TRBD2,CAVSSGSYNEQFF,TGTGCCGTCTCTAGCGGGAGCTACAATGAGCAGTTCTTC
-,TRBV19,TRBJ2-7,TRBD1,CASSPWDRAEEQYF,TGTGCCAGTAGCCCCTGGGACAGGGCTGAGGAGCAGTACTTC
-,TRBV5-1,TRBJ2-3,-,CASSFPDFTDTQYF,TGCGCCAGCAGCTTCCCGGACTTCACAGATACGCAGTATTTT
-,TRBV4-1,TRBJ2-4,-,CASSQDQGGKNIQYF,TGCGCCAGCAGCCAAGATCAAGGGGGCAAAAACATTCAGTACTTC
-,TRBV9,TRBJ1-4,-,CASSRDAYEKLFF,TGTGCCAGCAGTCGGGACGCTTATGAAAAACTGTTTTTT
-,TRBV6-1,TRBJ2-7,-,CASSERRTEGEQYF,TGTGCCAGCAGTGAACGGAGGACGGAGGGGGAGCAGTACTTC
-,TRBV5-4,TRBJ1-1,-,CASSLEAGSGNTEAFF,TGTGCCAGCAGCTTGGAGGCAGGGAGTGGGAACACTGAAGCTTTCTTT
-,TRBV29-1,TRBJ1-2,TRBD1,CSVRDSLRGGYTF,TGCAGCGTTCGGGACAGCCTCCGAGGTGGCTACACCTTC
-,TRBV18,TRBJ2-3,TRBD2,CASSPQPGGTDTQYF,TGTGCCAGCTCACCACAACCGGGAGGAACAGATACGCAGTATTTT
-,TRBV28,TRBJ2-7,TRBD2,CASLDDGTSGHSYEQYF,TGTGCCAGCCTCGACGACGGGACTAGCGGCCACTCCTACGAGCAGTACTTC
once,TRBV19,TRBJ2-7,-,CASSIQGRTYEQYF,TGTGCCAGTAGTATACAGGGAAGAACCTACGAGCAGTACTTC
-,TRBV9,TRBJ1-3,TRBD1,CASSSATGSGNTIYF,TGTGCCAGCAGCTCCGCGACAGGGTCTGGAAACACCATATATTTT
-,TRBV6-8,TRBJ1-2,-,CASSYLFRKPANYGYTF,TGTGCCAGCAGTTACCTTTTTAGAAAACCAGCTAACTATGGCTACACCTTC
-,TRBV21-1,TRBJ1-2,-,CASSKSVPRGDSNYGYTF,TGTGCCAGCAGCAAATCTGTTCCACGGGGGGATTCTAACTATGGCTACACCTTC
-,TRBV18,TRBJ1-1,-,CASSPTGTAEAFF,TGTGCCAGCTCACCTACGGGGACCGCTGAAGCTTTCTTT
-,TRBV7-2,TRBJ2-3,-,CASSLFRDPDTQYF,TGTGCCAGCAGCTTATTCCGGGACCCAGATACGCAGTATTTT
-,TRBV27,TRBJ2-1,-,CASSLLSGPNEQFF,TGTGCCAGCAGTTTATTGTCGGGCCCTAATGAGCAGTTCTTC
-,TRBV5-4,TRBJ1-2,TRBD1,CASSRTSNPGQGYGYTF,TGTGCCAGCAGCCGAACCTCGAATCCGGGACAGGGATATGGCTACACCTTC
-,TRBV5-1,TRBJ2-5,TRBD1,CASSLPGTGETQYF,TGCGCCAGCAGCTTGCCCGGGACAGGGGAGACCCAGTACTTC
-,TRBV6-4,TRBJ2-6,-,CASSDSGANVLTF,TGTGCCAGCAGTGACTCTGGGGCCAACGTCCTGACTTTC
once,TRBV25-1,TRBJ2-1,TRBD1,CASSDGQGHTVDEQFF,TGTGCCAGCAGTGACGGACAGGGACACACAGTAGATGAGCAGTTCTTC
-,TRBV27,TRBJ1-3,-,CASSFLGSGNTIYF,TGTGCCAGCAGTTTCTTGGGCTCTGGAAACACCATATATTTT
-,TRBV7-2,TRBJ2-5,-,CASSLAGAQETQYF,TGTGCCAGCAGCTTAGCGGGAGCACAAGAGACCCAGTACTTC
-,TRBV5-8,TRBJ1-5,-,CASSPDTHLSNQPQHF,TGTGCCAGCAGCCCCGACACACACCTTAGCAATCAGCCCCAGCATTTT
-,TRBV9,TRBJ1-3,-,CASSVGQGNTIYF,TGTGCCAGCAGCGTCGGACAGGGAAACACCATATATTTT
-,TRBV6-6,TRBJ2-2,-,CASSYFGANTGELFF,TGTGCCAGCAGTTACTTCGGTGCGAACACCGGGGAGCTGTTTTTT
once,TRBV20-1,TRBJ2-7,-,CSAPETHEQYF,TGCAGTGCGCCAGAGACTCACGAGCAGTACTTC
-,TRBV2,TRBJ1-1,-,CASSGAGLLLGTEAFF,TGTGCCAGCAGTGGGGCGGGGCTACTCTTGGGCACTGAAGCTTTCTTT
-,TRBV28,TRBJ2-2,-,CASSLGAVNTGELFF,TGTGCCAGCAGTTTAGGGGCAGTTAACACCGGGGAGCTGTTTTTT
-,TRBV7-2,TRBJ2-3,-,CASSLAGVGTDTQYF,TGTGCCAGCAGCTTAGCAGGGGTTGGAACAGATACGCAGTATTTT
-,TRBV28,TRBJ1-5,-,CASQGLESGRNQPQHF,TGTGCCAGCCAGGGGCTTGAGAGTGGAAGAAATCAGCCCCAGCATTTT
-,TRBV11-2,TRBJ1-3,-,CASSLDRGGTGNTIYF,TGTGCCAGCAGCTTAGATCGGGGGGGTACTGGAAACACCATATATTTT
-,TRBV6-1,TRBJ1-4,-,CASSEISAGGTYNEKLFF,TGTGCCAGCAGTGAAATTTCGGCTGGGGGGACCTATAATGAAAAACTGTTTTTT
-,TRBV7-6,TRBJ1-4,-,CASSLAGAGEKLFF,TGTGCCAGCAGCTTAGCGGGGGCGGGGGAAAAACTGTTTTTT